These T cell receptor beta chains were read from a single sample in a study of blood T cell repertoires in COVID-19. Profiling relied on immunoSEQ multiplex PCR, and the TCRdb table lists in-frame clones only, not all of them. The sample lists under 300,000 clones, around 92% occurring once. Sequenced: PBMCs or T cells enriched from blood (not recorded which). The receptors were sampled from a woman in her sixties who had recovered from COVID-19. Each CDR3 is given with its conserved first and last residue. Fields, in order: CDR3 protein, CDR3 DNA, clone size, V gene, J gene, D gene. The D gene is left open where the match is weak. The size of a clone is reported for some rows only, either as once, few or many, or as a class for expanded clones.

cdr3_aa: CASSSGTGVLSGYGYTF
cdr3_nt: TGTGCCAGCAGCTCGGGGACAGGTGTATTATCGGGGTATGGCTACACCTTC
clone_size: NA
v_call: TRBV7-8
j_call: TRBJ1-2
d_call: TRBD1

cdr3_aa: CASSQSGRRNIQYF
cdr3_nt: TGCGCCAGCAGCCAAAGCGGGAGGAGGAACATTCAGTACTTC
clone_size: NA
v_call: TRBV5-1
j_call: TRBJ2-4
d_call: TRBD2

cdr3_aa: CAINPPTGTGIDGYTF
cdr3_nt: TGTGCCATCAATCCCCCAACGGGGACAGGGATTGATGGCTACACCTTC
clone_size: NA
v_call: TRBV28
j_call: TRBJ1-2
d_call: TRBD1

cdr3_aa: CASSRGTSGWYNEQFF
cdr3_nt: TGTGCCAGCAGCAGAGGGACTAGCGGCTGGTACAATGAGCAGTTCTTC
clone_size: NA
v_call: TRBV11-1
j_call: TRBJ2-1
d_call: TRBD2

cdr3_aa: CASSPRGPETQYF
cdr3_nt: TGTGCCAGCAGCCCCCGCGGGCCAGAGACCCAGTACTTC
clone_size: NA
v_call: TRBV7-9
j_call: TRBJ2-5
d_call: NA

cdr3_aa: CASSLNWANEQFF
cdr3_nt: TGTGCCAGCAGCTTAAATTGGGCGAATGAGCAGTTCTTC
clone_size: NA
v_call: TRBV11-2
j_call: TRBJ2-1
d_call: NA

cdr3_aa: CASSGGLAGTQYF
cdr3_nt: TGTGCCAGCAGCGGGGGACTAGCGGGGACCCAGTACTTC
clone_size: NA
v_call: TRBV2
j_call: TRBJ2-5
d_call: TRBD2

cdr3_aa: CASSGATEGYTF
cdr3_nt: TGCGCCAGCAGCGGCGCGACGGAGGGCTACACCTTC
clone_size: NA
v_call: TRBV4-1
j_call: TRBJ1-2
d_call: NA

cdr3_aa: CASSRDRNSPLHF
cdr3_nt: TGTGCCAGCAGCAGAGACAGGAATTCACCCCTCCACTTT
clone_size: NA
v_call: TRBV9
j_call: TRBJ1-6
d_call: NA

cdr3_aa: CASSKQELNSPLHF
cdr3_nt: TGTGCCAGCAGTAAACAGGAACTAAATTCACCCCTCCACTTT
clone_size: NA
v_call: TRBV27
j_call: TRBJ1-6
d_call: NA

cdr3_aa: CASSMQGPGQPQHF
cdr3_nt: TGTGCCAGTAGTATGCAGGGGCCCGGTCAGCCCCAGCATTTT
clone_size: NA
v_call: TRBV19
j_call: TRBJ1-5
d_call: NA

cdr3_aa: CASSLARGLDSNQPQHF
cdr3_nt: TGTGCCAGCAGCTTAGCCCGGGGGTTGGATAGCAATCAGCCCCAGCATTTT
clone_size: few
v_call: TRBV7-9
j_call: TRBJ1-5
d_call: NA

cdr3_aa: CASSLWRGRAPETQYF
cdr3_nt: TGTGCCAGCAGCTTATGGCGCGGGAGGGCTCCGGAGACCCAGTACTTC
clone_size: NA
v_call: TRBV7-9
j_call: TRBJ2-5
d_call: TRBD2

cdr3_aa: CASEEAGGNYEQFF
cdr3_nt: TGTGCCAGCGAAGAGGCGGGGGGGAATTATGAGCAGTTCTTC
clone_size: NA
v_call: TRBV13
j_call: TRBJ2-1
d_call: TRBD2

cdr3_aa: CASSNRGNLEKLFF
cdr3_nt: TGTGCCAGCAGCAACAGAGGGAATCTTGAAAAACTGTTTTTT
clone_size: NA
v_call: TRBV7-9
j_call: TRBJ1-4
d_call: NA

cdr3_aa: CASSVQTSSNEQFF
cdr3_nt: TGTGCCAGCAGCGTGCAGACTAGTTCCAATGAGCAGTTCTTC
clone_size: NA
v_call: TRBV9
j_call: TRBJ2-1
d_call: NA

cdr3_aa: CAWSVNRGQPQHF
cdr3_nt: TGTGCCTGGAGTGTTAACAGGGGTCAGCCCCAGCATTTT
clone_size: NA
v_call: TRBV30
j_call: TRBJ1-5
d_call: TRBD1

cdr3_aa: CASSPETWARETQYF
cdr3_nt: TGTGCCAGCAGCCCAGAAACATGGGCCAGGGAGACCCAGTACTTC
clone_size: NA
v_call: TRBV3-1/TRBV3-2
j_call: TRBJ2-5
d_call: NA

cdr3_aa: CASSKETGVYNEQFF
cdr3_nt: TGTGCCAGCTCAAAAGAGACAGGGGTCTACAATGAGCAGTTCTTC
clone_size: NA
v_call: TRBV18
j_call: TRBJ2-1
d_call: TRBD1

cdr3_aa: CASSQMTGENEKLFF
cdr3_nt: TGTGCCAGCAGCCAAATGACAGGGGAGAATGAAAAACTGTTTTTT
clone_size: once
v_call: TRBV4-2
j_call: TRBJ1-4
d_call: TRBD1

cdr3_aa: CASSQREVDEQYF
cdr3_nt: TGTGCCAGCAGCCAGAGGGAAGTAGACGAGCAGTACTTC
clone_size: NA
v_call: TRBV3-1/TRBV3-2
j_call: TRBJ2-7
d_call: NA

cdr3_aa: CAISESIQGANYGYTF
cdr3_nt: TGTGCCATCAGTGAGTCGATACAGGGGGCTAACTATGGCTACACCTTC
clone_size: NA
v_call: TRBV10-3
j_call: TRBJ1-2
d_call: TRBD1

cdr3_aa: CSVADRNTEAFF
cdr3_nt: TGCAGCGTAGCCGACAGGAACACTGAAGCTTTCTTT
clone_size: NA
v_call: TRBV29-1
j_call: TRBJ1-1
d_call: NA

cdr3_aa: CASSLSNQETQYF
cdr3_nt: TGTGCCAGCAGCTTGAGTAATCAAGAGACCCAGTACTTC
clone_size: NA
v_call: TRBV7-9
j_call: TRBJ2-5
d_call: NA

cdr3_aa: CASSPLGQAGNTIYF
cdr3_nt: TGTGCCAGCAGCCCGCTCGGACAAGCTGGAAACACCATATATTTT
clone_size: NA
v_call: TRBV5-6
j_call: TRBJ1-3
d_call: NA

cdr3_aa: CASSHGGGEQYF
cdr3_nt: TGTGCCAGCAGCCATGGGGGCGGCGAGCAGTACTTC
clone_size: NA
v_call: TRBV7-9
j_call: TRBJ2-7
d_call: NA

cdr3_aa: CAWSPQSTDTQYF
cdr3_nt: TGTGCCTGGAGTCCCCAGAGCACAGATACGCAGTATTTT
clone_size: NA
v_call: TRBV30
j_call: TRBJ2-3
d_call: NA

cdr3_aa: CASRPGQGTSGYTF
cdr3_nt: TGTGCCAGCAGACCGGGACAGGGCACGAGTGGCTACACCTTC
clone_size: NA
v_call: TRBV2
j_call: TRBJ1-2
d_call: TRBD1

cdr3_aa: CASSYNGQGHEKLFF
cdr3_nt: TGTGCCAGCAGTTACAATGGACAGGGTCATGAAAAACTGTTTTTT
clone_size: NA
v_call: TRBV6-5
j_call: TRBJ1-4
d_call: TRBD1

cdr3_aa: CASSQDGQSDQPQHF
cdr3_nt: TGCGCCAGCAGCCAAGATGGACAGAGCGATCAGCCCCAGCATTTT
clone_size: NA
v_call: TRBV4-1
j_call: TRBJ1-5
d_call: NA

cdr3_aa: CASSVVRGQPQHF
cdr3_nt: TGTGCCAGCAGCGTAGTGCGAGGGCAGCCCCAGCATTTT
clone_size: NA
v_call: TRBV9
j_call: TRBJ1-5
d_call: NA

cdr3_aa: CASSSNRVYEQYF
cdr3_nt: TGTGCCAGCAGCTCCAACAGGGTCTACGAGCAGTACTTC
clone_size: few
v_call: TRBV11-1
j_call: TRBJ2-7
d_call: NA

cdr3_aa: CASSPAGTTYNEQFF
cdr3_nt: TGTGCCAGCAGCCCGGCCGGGACTACCTACAATGAGCAGTTCTTC
clone_size: NA
v_call: TRBV5-4
j_call: TRBJ2-1
d_call: TRBD2

cdr3_aa: CASSPYRNNEQFF
cdr3_nt: TGTGCCAGCAGCCCTTACAGAAACAATGAGCAGTTCTTC
clone_size: NA
v_call: TRBV7-8
j_call: TRBJ2-1
d_call: NA

cdr3_aa: CASRDRGHNYGYTF
cdr3_nt: TGTGCCAGCAGGGACAGGGGACATAACTATGGCTACACCTTC
clone_size: NA
v_call: TRBV2
j_call: TRBJ1-2
d_call: TRBD1

cdr3_aa: CASSSPRGRAHGELFF
cdr3_nt: TGTGCCAGCAGCTCCCCCCGCGGGAGGGCCCACGGGGAGCTGTTTTTT
clone_size: NA
v_call: TRBV11-3
j_call: TRBJ2-2
d_call: TRBD2

cdr3_aa: CASSQRDRYEQYF
cdr3_nt: TGTGCCAGCAGCCAACGGGACAGATACGAGCAGTACTTC
clone_size: NA
v_call: TRBV7-9
j_call: TRBJ2-7
d_call: TRBD1

cdr3_aa: CASIVGQGSYNEQFF
cdr3_nt: TGTGCCAGCATAGTAGGGCAGGGGTCCTACAATGAGCAGTTCTTC
clone_size: NA
v_call: TRBV2
j_call: TRBJ2-1
d_call: NA

cdr3_aa: CASRATNSPLHF
cdr3_nt: TGTGCCAGCCGCGCGACAAATTCACCCCTCCACTTT
clone_size: NA
v_call: TRBV6-5
j_call: TRBJ1-6
d_call: NA

cdr3_aa: CASSALTSRSGYEQYF
cdr3_nt: TGCGCCAGCAGCGCTCTGACTAGCCGTTCCGGCTACGAGCAGTACTTC
clone_size: NA
v_call: TRBV5-1
j_call: TRBJ2-7
d_call: TRBD2

cdr3_aa: CAISESTQGNTEAFF
cdr3_nt: TGTGCCATCAGTGAGTCGACGCAGGGGAACACTGAAGCTTTCTTT
clone_size: NA
v_call: TRBV10-3
j_call: TRBJ1-1
d_call: NA

cdr3_aa: CASSLRENYGYTF
cdr3_nt: TGTGCCAGCAGTTTACGGGAAAACTATGGCTACACCTTC
clone_size: NA
v_call: TRBV28
j_call: TRBJ1-2
d_call: NA

cdr3_aa: CASSDSGPETQYF
cdr3_nt: TGTGCCAGCAGTGATAGCGGTCCAGAGACCCAGTACTTC
clone_size: NA
v_call: TRBV28
j_call: TRBJ2-5
d_call: NA

cdr3_aa: CASTEGGQNEQFF
cdr3_nt: TGTGCCAGCACAGAGGGGGGGCAAAATGAGCAGTTCTTC
clone_size: NA
v_call: TRBV28
j_call: TRBJ2-1
d_call: NA